This T cell receptor (beta chain) derives from a study of T-cell memory formation after mild COVID-19. Study in general: Largely, TCR clusters stayed within a single donor.

TCR alpha and TCR beta cDNA libraries carrying sample barcodes and UMIs came from 5'RACE with constant-segment primers. In TCRdb, the 5' RACE reads were re-called with MiXCR into one record per CDR3 protein. The table has roughly 450,000 distinct CDR3 sequences, 15% to 20% seen once. This clonotype has more than one count but fewer than ten. Its target is not known. The CDR3 is made up of 17 amino acids. The V segment lost 4 bases and the J segment 1 base; nucleotides outside the gene matches: 10. The germline CDR1 and CDR2 sequences are SEHNR and FQNEAQ (reference sequence). Whole-study results and caveats: Chiefly within CM and EM were the contracting CD4+ clones; CD8+ ones were within EMRA. Cross-reactive memory apparently joined, as some responding clones appeared in pre-infection memory.

Source material: PBMCs or a T cell subset sorted from them (not recorded which). This sequence was found in an adult woman who had mild COVID-19 (a few samples of this study predate the infection). Cell type and time point are not known. J is TRBJ2-5 and V is TRBV7-9, with 9 bases aligning to TRBD2. The CDR3 DNA follows: TGTGCCAGCAGCTCCGGTAGCGGGAGTGCCCGCCAAGAGACCCAGTACTTC. Amino acids: CASSSGSGSARQETQYF.